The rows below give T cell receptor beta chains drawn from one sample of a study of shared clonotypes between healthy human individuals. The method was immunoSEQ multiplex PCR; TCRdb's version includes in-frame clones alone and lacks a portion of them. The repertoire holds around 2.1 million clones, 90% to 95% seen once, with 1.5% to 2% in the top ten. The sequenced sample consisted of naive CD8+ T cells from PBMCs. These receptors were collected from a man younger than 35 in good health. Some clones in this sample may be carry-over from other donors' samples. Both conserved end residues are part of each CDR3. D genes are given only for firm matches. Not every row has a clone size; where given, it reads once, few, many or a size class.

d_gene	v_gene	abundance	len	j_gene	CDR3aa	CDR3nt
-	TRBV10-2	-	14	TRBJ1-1	CASSEDRMNTEAFF	TGCGCCAGCAGTGAGGATCGAATGAACACTGAAGCTTTCTTT
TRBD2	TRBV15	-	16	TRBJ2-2	CATSGSSGSAAGELFF	TGTGCCACCAGTGGTTCTAGCGGGAGTGCGGCCGGGGAGCTGTTTTTT
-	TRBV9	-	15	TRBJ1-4	CASSAPKAGGEKLFF	TGTGCCAGCAGCGCCCCTAAGGCGGGTGGGGAAAAACTGTTTTTT
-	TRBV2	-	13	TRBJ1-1	CASSAGAYTEAFF	TGTGCCAGTTCCGCCGGGGCATACACTGAAGCTTTCTTT
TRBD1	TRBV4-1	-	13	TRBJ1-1	CASSQRQGTEAFF	TGCGCCAGCAGTCAGAGACAGGGCACTGAAGCTTTCTTT
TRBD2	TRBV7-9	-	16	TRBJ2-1	CASSALSAGTYNEQFF	TGTGCCAGCAGCGCCCTCTCAGCGGGGACCTACAATGAGCAGTTCTTC
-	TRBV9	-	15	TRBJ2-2	CASSGEGARGGELFF	TGTGCCAGCAGTGGCGAAGGGGCAAGAGGCGGGGAGCTGTTTTTT
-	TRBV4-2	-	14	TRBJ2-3	CASSQTPITDTQYF	TGTGCCAGCAGCCAAACTCCGATCACGGATACGCAGTATTTT
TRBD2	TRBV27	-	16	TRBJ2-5	CASSFASGKQQETQYF	TGTGCCAGCAGTTTCGCTAGCGGGAAACAACAAGAGACCCAGTACTTC
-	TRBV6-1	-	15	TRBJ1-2	CASILPGGTLDGYTF	TGTGCCAGCATCCTCCCGGGAGGGACATTGGATGGCTACACCTTC
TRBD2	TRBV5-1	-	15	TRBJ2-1	CASSLRLARSDEQFF	TGCGCCAGCAGCTTGCGACTAGCGCGTAGTGATGAGCAGTTCTTC
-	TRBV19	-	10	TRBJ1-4	CASSREKLFF	TGTGCCAGTAGTCGTGAAAAACTGTTTTTT
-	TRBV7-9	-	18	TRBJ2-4	CASSSTGTAGGAKNIQYF	TGTGCCAGCAGCTCCACCGGGACGGCTGGGGGAGCCAAAAACATTCAGTACTTC
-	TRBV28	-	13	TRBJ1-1	CASSLVGNTEAFF	TGTGCCAGCAGTTTAGTAGGGAACACTGAAGCTTTCTTT
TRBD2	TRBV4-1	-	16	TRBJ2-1	CASSQSSGRTYNEQFF	TGCGCCAGCAGCCAGTCTAGCGGGAGGACGTACAATGAGCAGTTCTTC
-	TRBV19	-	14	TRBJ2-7	CASSTLDSPYEQYF	TGTGCCAGTAGTACCCTGGACAGCCCCTACGAGCAGTACTTC
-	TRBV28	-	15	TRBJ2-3	CASRPWGGETDTQYF	TGTGCCAGCAGGCCATGGGGAGGCGAGACAGATACGCAGTATTTT
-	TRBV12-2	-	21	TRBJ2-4	CASRLGPDGTPDRLAKNIQYF	TGTGCAAGTCGCTTAGGACCAGACGGGACTCCCGATAGACTAGCCAAAAACATTCAGTACTTC
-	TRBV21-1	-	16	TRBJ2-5	CASSFSGDRDQETQYF	TGTGCCAGCAGCTTCTCCGGGGACAGGGACCAAGAGACCCAGTACTTC
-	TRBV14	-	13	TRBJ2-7	CASSQGVGQVQYF	TGTGCCAGCAGCCAAGGGGTCGGCCAGGTTCAGTACTTC
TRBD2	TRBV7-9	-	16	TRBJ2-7	CASSPPSGTSFNEQYF	TGTGCCAGCAGCCCTCCGTCCGGGACTAGCTTCAACGAGCAGTACTTC
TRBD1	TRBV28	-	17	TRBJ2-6	CASTTGTADSGANVLTF	TGTGCCAGCACCACCGGGACAGCGGACTCTGGGGCCAACGTCCTGACTTTC
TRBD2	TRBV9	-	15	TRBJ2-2	CASREREGVTGELFF	TGTGCCAGCAGGGAACGGGAGGGAGTCACCGGGGAGCTGTTTTTT
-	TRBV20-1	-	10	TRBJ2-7	CSASDYEQYF	TGCAGTGCTAGTGACTACGAGCAGTACTTC
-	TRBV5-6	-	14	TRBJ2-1	CASSLGSIYNEQFF	TGTGCCAGCAGCTTGGGGAGTATCTACAATGAGCAGTTCTTC
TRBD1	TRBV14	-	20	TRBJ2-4	CASSQEGPPHRGLAKNIQYF	TGTGCCAGCAGCCAAGAGGGGCCGCCGCACAGGGGCTTAGCCAAAAACATTCAGTACTTC
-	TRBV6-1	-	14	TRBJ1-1	CASRARGLNTEAFF	TGTGCCAGCAGAGCCAGGGGCTTGAACACTGAAGCTTTCTTT
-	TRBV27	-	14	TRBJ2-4	CASTSLLGRNIQYF	TGTGCCAGCACCTCACTACTAGGGCGGAACATTCAGTACTTC
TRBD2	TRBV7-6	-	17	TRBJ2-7	CASSLDKGTSGKYEQYF	TGTGCCAGCAGCTTAGATAAAGGGACTAGCGGGAAGTACGAGCAGTACTTC
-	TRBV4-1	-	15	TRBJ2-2	CASSQDGLYTGELFF	TGCGCCAGCAGCCAAGATGGTTTGTACACCGGGGAGCTGTTTTTT
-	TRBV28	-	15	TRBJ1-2	CAGTREAPGVGGYTF	TGTGCCGGAACCCGGGAGGCTCCGGGGGTCGGAGGCTACACCTTC
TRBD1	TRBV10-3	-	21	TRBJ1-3	CAISESYDKPGTELRPDTIYF	TGTGCCATCAGTGAGTCGTATGATAAGCCCGGGACAGAGCTCAGACCGGACACCATATATTTT
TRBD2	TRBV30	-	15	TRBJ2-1	CAWSRLAVTYNEQFF	TGTGCCTGGAGCCGACTAGCGGTAACCTACAATGAGCAGTTCTTC
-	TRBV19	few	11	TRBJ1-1	CASSGGPGAFF	TGTGCCAGTAGCGGAGGCCCTGGAGCTTTCTTT
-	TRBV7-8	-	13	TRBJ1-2	CASSSLEGVGYTF	TGTGCCAGCAGCTCCCTGGAAGGGGTCGGCTACACCTTC
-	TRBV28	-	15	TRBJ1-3	CASSLQELSGNTIYF	TGTGCCAGCAGTTTACAGGAACTCTCTGGAAACACCATATATTTT
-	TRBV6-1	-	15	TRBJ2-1	CASSAARGSYNEQFF	TGTGCCAGCAGTGCTGCCAGGGGCTCCTACAATGAGCAGTTCTTC
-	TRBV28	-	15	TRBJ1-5	CASSPEWGNNQPQHF	TGTGCCAGCAGTCCCGAGTGGGGGAACAATCAGCCCCAGCATTTT
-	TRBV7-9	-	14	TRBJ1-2	CASSWTRDNYGYTF	TGTGCCAGCAGCTGGACCAGGGACAACTATGGCTACACCTTC
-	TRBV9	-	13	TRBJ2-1	CASSPGTVDQQFF	TGTGCCAGCAGCCCCGGGACTGTGGATCAGCAGTTCTTC
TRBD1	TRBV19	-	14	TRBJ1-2	CASSRTGPVYGYTF	TGTGCCAGTAGTCGGACAGGGCCTGTCTATGGCTACACCTTC
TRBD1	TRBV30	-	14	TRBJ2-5	CAGGLGGPQETQYF	TGTGCCGGCGGTTTAGGGGGCCCCCAAGAGACCCAGTACTTC
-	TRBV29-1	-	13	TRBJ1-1	CSVDSGLDTEAFF	TGCAGCGTTGATTCAGGGTTGGACACTGAAGCTTTCTTT